This T cell receptor beta chain stems from a study of shared clonotypes between healthy human individuals. The study, taken as a whole, reports: When naive CD4 clonotypes were compared across several donors, about 4.8% were shared. Relative to their counterparts shared across all four donors, non-shared clonotypes exhibited diminished generation probabilities.

Assay execution took place at the deep level. Measured with immunoSEQ multiplex PCR; TCRdb has only the in-frame clones, and not every one. Found here are roughly 810,000 clones, 96% of them singletons; the top ten hold less than 0.25%. CD45RO-negative CD8 cells positively selected for CCR7 made up the naive population, which excluded terminally differentiated effector memory CD45RA+ cells. V shed 10 bases and J 4 bases; nucleotides not matched to a gene: 6. This CDR3 contains 13 residues. Germline V CDR1 and CDR2: SEHNR, FQNEAQ (reference sequence). Note on this clone: Its antigen is unknown.

This rearrangement joins TRBV7-9 to TRBJ2-2; 7 bases agree with TRBD2. The sample consisted of naive CD8+ T cells sorted from blood. The source of this sequence is a man aged 30 to 39 in good health. The CDR3 DNA reads as TGTGCCACGGAAGCGGGACTCACCGGGGAGCTGTTTTTT. Its translation: CATEAGLTGELFF.